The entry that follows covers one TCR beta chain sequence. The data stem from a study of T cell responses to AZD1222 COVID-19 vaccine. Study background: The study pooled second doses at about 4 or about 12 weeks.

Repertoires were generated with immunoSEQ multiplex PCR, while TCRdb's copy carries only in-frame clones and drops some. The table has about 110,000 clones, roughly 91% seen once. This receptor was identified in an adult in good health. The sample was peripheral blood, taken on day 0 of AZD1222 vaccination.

The CDR3 here is CASSFGFTNYGYTF. In nucleotides, the CDR3 is TGTGCCAGTAGCTTCGGGTTCACTAACTATGGCTACACCTTC. The chain employs TRBV19 and TRBJ1-2; D gene uncertain. Trimming cost V 6 bases and J 0 bases, with 11 bases left between them. The CDR3 covers 14 residues. The germline V gene has CDR1 LNHDA and CDR2 SQIVND (reference sequence).